This T cell receptor (beta chain) was profiled in a study of T cell responses to AZD1222 COVID-19 vaccine. The CDR3 consists of 15 residues. The V gene lost 4 bases and the J gene lost 1 base, with 8 bases spanning the gap. Germline V gene lookup returns CDR1 SGHAT and CDR2 FQNNGV. Assay: immunoSEQ multiplex PCR; the TCRdb copy retains only in-frame clones and omits some. The sample holds 85,000 to 90,000 clones; roughly 91% are singletons and the top ten take around 5%. Second doses at about 4 or about 12 weeks were pooled. This TCR was sampled from an adult who received the AZD1222 COVID-19 vaccine. The chain is built from TRBV11-2 and TRBJ2-6, with D possibly TRBD1 on 5 matching bases. Source: peripheral blood, taken 28 days after the second AZD1222 dose. CDR3 DNA sequence: TGTGCCAGCAGCTCCCGACAGTCTGGGGCCAACGTCCTGACTTTC. It is translated as CASSSRQSGANVLTF. Looking up the rest from reference TRBV11-2 and TRBJ2-6 gives the full variable domain: EAGVAQSPRYKIIEKRQSVAFWCNPISGHATLYWYQQILGQGPKLLIQFQNNGVVDDSQLPKDRFSAERLKGVDSTLKIQPAKLEDSAVYLCASSSRQSGANVLTFGAGSRLTVL.